This TCR beta chain was identified during a study of T-cell memory formation after mild COVID-19. Study findings and constraints: The appearance of some responding clones in pre-infection memory suggested that cross-reactive memory joined.

This clonotype was counted between two and nine times. The antigen remains undetermined. The V segment lost 5 bases and the J segment 0 bases; nucleotides outside the gene matches: 7. Per the germline V gene, CDR1 is SEHNR and CDR2 is FQNEAQ (reference sequence). This CDR3 region has 17 residues. TCRdb reprocessed the 5' RACE reads via MiXCR and lists one record per CDR3 protein. The sample lists roughly 280,000 distinct CDR3 sequences, 7% to 10% occurring once. Sequenced material: PBMCs or a T cell subset sorted from them (not recorded which). The TCR comes from a young man who had mild COVID-19 (a few samples of this study predate the infection). Cell type and time point are not known. The rearrangement uses TRBV7-9 and TRBJ2-1, with 10 bases fitting TRBD2. The CDR3 DNA follows: TGTGCCAGCAGCCCGGGGCTAGCGGGGGTCTCCTACAATGAGCAGTTCTTC. Its translation: CASSPGLAGVSYNEQFF.